The 8 T cell receptor beta chains listed next were all sequenced from one sample in a study of blood T cell repertoires in COVID-19. Only in-frame clones appear in the TCRdb table, and some are missing; sequencing was by immunoSEQ multiplex PCR. The table lists 150,000 or so clones, 88% of them singletons. Sequencing input: peripheral blood. Every receptor here comes from a man aged 50-59 years with acute or convalescent COVID-19.

This clone has a single count. The V call is TRBV3-1 (or the pseudogene TRBV3-2), the J call TRBJ1-1; D may be TRBD1 (6 bases). This CDR3 is 14 amino acids long. Germline CDR1 reads LGHDT; CDR2 reads YNNKEL (reference sequence). V lost 4 bases and J lost 2, with 11 bases in between. The CDR3 spells CASSRQTGNTEAFF. Here the CDR3 DNA reads TGTGCCAGCAGCCGCCAGACAGGCAACACTGAAGCTTTCTTT.

The chain uses TRBV18 and TRBJ1-2, with TRBD1 identical over 8 bases. Germline CDR1 KGHSH, CDR2 LQKENI. CDR3 length: 15 amino acids. V shed 3 bases, J shed 4 bases, and the junction held 7 bases outside the gene matches. The CDR3: CASSPQGALIYGYTF. The CDR3 coding sequence is TGTGCCAGCTCACCTCAGGGGGCGCTGATCTATGGCTACACCTTC.

The V call is TRBV28, the J call TRBJ1-2; 8 positions match TRBD1. V was pared by 2 bases and J by 5 bases, with 7 bases of the junction left unmatched. This CDR3 contains 15 residues. The germline CDR1 and CDR2 sequences are MDHEN and SYDVKM. CDR3 sequence (DNA): TGTGCCAGCAGTTTAGACTTCACAGGGGGATATGGCTACACCTTC. Amino acids: CASSLDFTGGYGYTF.

The chain is built from TRBV18 and TRBJ1-1, with a tentative D call TRBD1 (5 bases). CDR1 and CDR2 (germline): KGHSH, LQKENI. Deletions cut 3 bases from V and 5 bases from J, with 16 bases between. The CDR3 is made up of 15 amino acids. The CDR3 spells CASSPEGTGGTEAFF. CDR3 nucleotides: TGTGCCAGCTCACCTGAGGGGACTGGGGGGACTGAAGCTTTCTTT.

The chain uses TRBV11-2 and TRBJ1-2; the D is unclear. There are 12 residues in the CDR3. Germline loops: CDR1 SGHAT, CDR2 FQNNGV. V was shortened by 5 bases and J by 7 bases, with 11 bases between the two germline ends. The CDR3 region has the DNA TGTGCCAGCAGCCCGTTGGAGGTTGGCTACACCTTC. Translation: CASSPLEVGYTF.

V is TRBV10-3 and J is TRBJ2-7, with TRBD1 matching over 9 bases. The CDR3 runs 15 residues. J gave up 7 bases and V 2 bases, and 9 bases lay outside the gene matches. Germline-derived CDR1 and CDR2 are ENHRY and SYGVKD. The CDR3 protein is CAISETGQGHGEQYF. In nucleotides, the CDR3 is TGTGCCATCAGTGAGACGGGACAGGGCCATGGTGAGCAGTACTTC.

This clone was observed a single time. The chain couples TRBV29-1 to TRBJ1-1; tentative D call: TRBD1 (6 bases). This CDR3 has 13 residues. The germline gives CDR1 SQVTM, CDR2 ANQGSEA. V lost 6 bases, J lost 0 bases, and 11 bases lay in between. The DNA of the CDR3 is TGCAGCGTGGCTACAGGGCTGAACACTGAAGCTTTCTTT. Protein: CSVATGLNTEAFF.

The count of this clone is one. The chain couples TRBV2 to TRBJ1-6; D gene ambiguous. The germline V gene has CDR1 SNHLY and CDR2 FYNNEI. The germline V and J ends were trimmed by 4 bases and 10 bases, with 14 bases remaining between them. This CDR3 is 14 amino acids long. CDR3 residues: CASSGPSGGSPLHF. Here the CDR3 DNA reads TGTGCCAGCAGTGGACCCTCTGGAGGATCACCCCTCCACTTT.